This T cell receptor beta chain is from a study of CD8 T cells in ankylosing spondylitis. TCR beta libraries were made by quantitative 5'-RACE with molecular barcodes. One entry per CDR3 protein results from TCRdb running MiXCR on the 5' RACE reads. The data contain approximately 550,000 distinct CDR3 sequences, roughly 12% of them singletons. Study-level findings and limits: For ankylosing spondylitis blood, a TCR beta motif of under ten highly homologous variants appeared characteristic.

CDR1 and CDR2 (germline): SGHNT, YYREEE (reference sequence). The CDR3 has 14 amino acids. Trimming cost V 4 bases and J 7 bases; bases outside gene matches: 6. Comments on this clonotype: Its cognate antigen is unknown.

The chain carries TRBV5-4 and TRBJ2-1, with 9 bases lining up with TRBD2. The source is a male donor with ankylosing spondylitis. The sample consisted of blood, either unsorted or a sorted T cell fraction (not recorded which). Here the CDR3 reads CASSISGSQNEQFF. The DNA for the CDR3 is TGTGCCAGCAGCATTAGCGGGAGTCAGAATGAGCAGTTCTTC. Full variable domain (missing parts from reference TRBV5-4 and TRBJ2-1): ETGVTQSPTHLIKTRGQQVTLRCSSQSGHNTVSWYQQALGQGPQFIFQYYREEENGRGNFPPRFSGLQFPNYSSELNVNALELDDSALYLCASSISGSQNEQFFGPGTRLTVL.